A selection of T cell receptor beta chains follows, all from one sample in a study of T-cell reconstitution after alpha-beta-depleted transplantation in children. MiXCR, run by TCRdb on the PCR reads, gives a single entry per CDR3 protein. The profile shows roughly 670,000 distinct CDR3 sequences, about an eighth of them singletons. The input for sequencing was PBMCs, taken before TCRalphabeta/CD19-depleted stem cell transplant. The origin of the receptors is a girl aged 2 to 10 with congenital amegakaryocytic thrombocytopenia, due to receive a stem cell transplant. Both conserved end residues are part of each CDR3. The order of the fields is V gene, CDR3 protein.

V gene: TRBV12-3/TRBV12-4
CDR3 protein: CASRHASFPHNEQFF

V gene: TRBV10-3
CDR3 protein: CAITAASTDTQYF

V gene: TRBV5-6
CDR3 protein: CASSRPRTDNEQFF

V gene: TRBV5-1
CDR3 protein: CASSLEGSGRDLTEAFF

V gene: TRBV7-7
CDR3 protein: CASSLGITNNEQFF

V gene: TRBV4-2
CDR3 protein: CASSQDPSGSRAGELFF

V gene: TRBV11-1
CDR3 protein: CASSFEPAHNEQFF

V gene: TRBV12-3/TRBV12-4
CDR3 protein: CASSSSGGWKRRFF

V gene: TRBV7-6
CDR3 protein: CASRRKLRISGQITSEQYF

V gene: TRBV20-1
CDR3 protein: CSASRGLAGLNEQFF

V gene: TRBV7-6
CDR3 protein: CASSLDLAGGKETQYF

V gene: TRBV20-1
CDR3 protein: CSASVREGPEWYNEQFF

V gene: TRBV5-1
CDR3 protein: CASSLAGGDGYTF

V gene: TRBV11-1
CDR3 protein: CASSLRQMNTEAFF

V gene: TRBV5-1
CDR3 protein: CASSLGLSGTNTDTQYF

V gene: TRBV7-9
CDR3 protein: CASSARGQETQYF

V gene: TRBV20-1
CDR3 protein: CSAILGTVNEQFF

V gene: TRBV12-3/TRBV12-4
CDR3 protein: CASSLRAGHEQYF

V gene: TRBV11-2
CDR3 protein: CASSLVRVGYTDTQYF

V gene: TRBV18
CDR3 protein: CASSLGGRGHTEAFF

V gene: TRBV5-1
CDR3 protein: CASSLDSGSIQYF

V gene: TRBV5-1
CDR3 protein: CASSLSRVSGANVLTF

V gene: TRBV9
CDR3 protein: CASSVLIDRYEQFF

V gene: TRBV29-1
CDR3 protein: CSAPSGAYNEQFF

V gene: TRBV20-1
CDR3 protein: CSALHVAGAYNEQFF

V gene: TRBV29-1
CDR3 protein: CSVDLAGVNEQYF

V gene: TRBV3-1
CDR3 protein: CASSQEGADTQYF

V gene: TRBV7-9
CDR3 protein: CASSNDRTDYTGELFF

V gene: TRBV4-1
CDR3 protein: CASSHPPGGINEQFF

V gene: TRBV7-6
CDR3 protein: CASSPGRDRRYGYTF

V gene: TRBV5-1
CDR3 protein: CASSPTSGRYGYTF

V gene: TRBV6-1
CDR3 protein: CASKRDTLGEQYF

V gene: TRBV29-1
CDR3 protein: CSVVSDWEQFF

V gene: TRBV28
CDR3 protein: CASSPPGGPSTDTQYF

V gene: TRBV5-1
CDR3 protein: CASSLTGGVQPQHF

V gene: TRBV20-1
CDR3 protein: CSASTPRGSGVYEQYF

V gene: TRBV12-3/TRBV12-4
CDR3 protein: CASSPGQGGIYIQYF

V gene: TRBV12-3/TRBV12-4
CDR3 protein: CASGPSGRLETQYF

V gene: TRBV2
CDR3 protein: CASKWTENTGELFF

V gene: TRBV4-1
CDR3 protein: CASSQVLAGTDTQYF

V gene: TRBV16
CDR3 protein: CASSRRVAAATPLHF

V gene: TRBV20-1
CDR3 protein: CSARGAYEQYF

V gene: TRBV7-6
CDR3 protein: CASSLVHTAGLAGVNEQYF

V gene: TRBV7-2
CDR3 protein: CASSFAGQGVYGYTF

V gene: TRBV28
CDR3 protein: CACSSWGVEQFF

V gene: TRBV11-2
CDR3 protein: CASSSTGGGADTQYF

V gene: TRBV4-1
CDR3 protein: CASSQDRVAVISGGREEQFF

V gene: TRBV29-1
CDR3 protein: CSVSGGRVNTEAFF

V gene: TRBV10-1
CDR3 protein: CASSDGTRDTQYF

V gene: TRBV15
CDR3 protein: CATSAANLPYEQYF